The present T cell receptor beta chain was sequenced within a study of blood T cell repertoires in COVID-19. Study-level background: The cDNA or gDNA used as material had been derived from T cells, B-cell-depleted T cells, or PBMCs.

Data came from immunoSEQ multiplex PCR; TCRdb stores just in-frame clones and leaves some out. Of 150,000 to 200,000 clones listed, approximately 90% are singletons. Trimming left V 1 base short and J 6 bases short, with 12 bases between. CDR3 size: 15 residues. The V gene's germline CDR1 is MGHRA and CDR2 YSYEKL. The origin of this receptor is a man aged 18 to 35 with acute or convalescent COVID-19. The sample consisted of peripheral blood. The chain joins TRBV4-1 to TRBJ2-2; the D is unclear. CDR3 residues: CASSQVAGTAGELFF. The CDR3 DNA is TGCGCCAGCAGCCAAGTCGCAGGAACGGCCGGGGAGCTGTTTTTT.